The present entry profiles one T cell receptor (beta chain) with its context. Its antigen is not known. Clones were read by immunoSEQ multiplex PCR, and TCRdb kept only the in-frame ones, dropping some. The sample shows about 94,000 clones, about 90% of them seen only once. This sample was included in a study of a mutant IDH1 vaccine in newly diagnosed glioma. V was clipped by 2 bases and J by 5 bases; unmatched bases: 2. Per the germline V gene, CDR1 is ENHRY and CDR2 is SYGVKD. The CDR3 totals 15 residues. The time point: week 47, end of study. Each dose of the vaccine consisted of 300 ug of mutant IDH1 20-mer peptide, with topical imiquimod.

The sample here was PBMCs, taken from a glioma patient whose treatment included an IDH1 peptide vaccine. The receptor was isolated from a woman aged 50 to 60 with glioma. The chain joins TRBV10-3 to TRBJ1-4; 10 bases fit TRBD1. The CDR3 region is CAISEGQGVNEKLFF. The DNA of the CDR3 is TGTGCCATCAGTGAGGGACAGGGGGTCAATGAAAAACTGTTTTTT.